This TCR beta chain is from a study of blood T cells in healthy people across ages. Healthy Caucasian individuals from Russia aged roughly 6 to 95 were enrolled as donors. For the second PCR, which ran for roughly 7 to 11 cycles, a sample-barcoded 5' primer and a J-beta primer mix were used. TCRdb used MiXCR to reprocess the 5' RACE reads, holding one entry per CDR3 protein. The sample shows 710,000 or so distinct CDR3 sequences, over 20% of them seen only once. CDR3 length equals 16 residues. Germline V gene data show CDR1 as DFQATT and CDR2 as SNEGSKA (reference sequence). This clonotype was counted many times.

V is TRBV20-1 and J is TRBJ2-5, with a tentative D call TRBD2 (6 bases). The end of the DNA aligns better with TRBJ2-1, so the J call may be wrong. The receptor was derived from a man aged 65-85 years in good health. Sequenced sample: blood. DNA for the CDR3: TGCAGTGCTAGACCTACCCTAGCGACCCGGCGTGATGAGCAGTTCTTC. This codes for CSARPTLATRRDEQFF.